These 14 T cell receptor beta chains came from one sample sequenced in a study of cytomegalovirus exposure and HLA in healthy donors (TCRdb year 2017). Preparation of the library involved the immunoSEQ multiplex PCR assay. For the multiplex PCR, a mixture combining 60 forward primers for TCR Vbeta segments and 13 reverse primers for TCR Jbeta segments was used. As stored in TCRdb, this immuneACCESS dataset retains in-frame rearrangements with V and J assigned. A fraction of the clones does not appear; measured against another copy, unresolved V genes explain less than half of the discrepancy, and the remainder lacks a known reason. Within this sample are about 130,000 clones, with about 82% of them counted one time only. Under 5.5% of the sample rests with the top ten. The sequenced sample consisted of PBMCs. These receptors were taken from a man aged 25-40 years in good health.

The CDR3 nucleotides read TGTGCCAGTAGTAACCGACGGGCGGGGGTTTACAATGAGCAGTTCTTC. This gives the protein CASSNRRAGVYNEQFF. This sequence joins TRBV19 and TRBJ2-1; 7 nucleotides align to TRBD2. Per the germline V gene, CDR1 is LNHDA and CDR2 is SQIVND (reference sequence). CDR3 length equals 16 residues. J lost 4 bases, V lost 4 bases, and 10 bases had no gene match.

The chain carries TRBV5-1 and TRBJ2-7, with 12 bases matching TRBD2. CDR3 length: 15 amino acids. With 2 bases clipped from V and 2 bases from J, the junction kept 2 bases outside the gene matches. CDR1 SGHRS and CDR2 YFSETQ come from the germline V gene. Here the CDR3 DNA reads TGCGCCAGCAGCTTTCGACTAGCGGGAGCCTACGAGCAGTACTTC. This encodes CASSFRLAGAYEQYF. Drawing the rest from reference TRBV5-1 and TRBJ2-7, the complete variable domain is KAGVTQTPRYLIKTRGQQVTLSCSPISGHRSVSWYQQTPGQGLQFLFEYFSETQRNKGNFPGRFSGRQFSNSRSEMNVSTLELGDSALYLCASSFRLAGAYEQYFGPGTRLTVT.

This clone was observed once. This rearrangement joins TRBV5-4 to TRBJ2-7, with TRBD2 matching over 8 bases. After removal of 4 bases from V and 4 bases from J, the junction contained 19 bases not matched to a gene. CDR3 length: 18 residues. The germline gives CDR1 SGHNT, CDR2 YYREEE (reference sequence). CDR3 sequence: CASSLLGIAGSTTYEQYF. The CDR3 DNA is TGTGCCAGCAGCCTGTTGGGAATAGCGGGATCCACAACATACGAGCAGTACTTC.

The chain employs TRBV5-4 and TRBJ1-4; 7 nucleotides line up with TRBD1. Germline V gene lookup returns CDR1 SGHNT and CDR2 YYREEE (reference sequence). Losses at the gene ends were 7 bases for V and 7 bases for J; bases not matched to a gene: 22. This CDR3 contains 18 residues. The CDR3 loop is CASSRGGAFRGLGEKLFF. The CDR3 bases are TGTGCCAGCTCACGAGGGGGCGCGTTCAGAGGTCTGGGTGAAAAACTGTTTTTT. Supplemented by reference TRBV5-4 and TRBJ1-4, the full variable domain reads ETGVTQSPTHLIKTRGQQVTLRCSSQSGHNTVSWYQQALGQGPQFIFQYYREEENGRGNFPPRFSGLQFPNYSSELNVNALELDDSALYLCASSRGGAFRGLGEKLFFGSGTQLSVL.

The CDR3 sequence: CAWSGTGSQPQHF. The CDR3 coding sequence is TGTGCCTGGAGCGGTACAGGGAGTCAGCCCCAGCATTTT. The chain uses TRBV30 and TRBJ1-5; possibly TRBD1 for D (6 bases). This CDR3 has 13 amino acids. Germline loops: CDR1 GTSNPN, CDR2 SVGIG (reference sequence). V lost 3 bases, J lost 6 bases, and 12 bases lay in between.

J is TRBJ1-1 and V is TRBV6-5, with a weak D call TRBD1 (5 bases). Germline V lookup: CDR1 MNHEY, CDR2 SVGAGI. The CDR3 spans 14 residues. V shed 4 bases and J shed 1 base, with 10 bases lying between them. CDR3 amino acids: CASSLPGGNTEAFF. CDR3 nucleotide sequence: TGTGCCAGCAGTTTGCCGGGGGGGAACACTGAAGCTTTCTTT.

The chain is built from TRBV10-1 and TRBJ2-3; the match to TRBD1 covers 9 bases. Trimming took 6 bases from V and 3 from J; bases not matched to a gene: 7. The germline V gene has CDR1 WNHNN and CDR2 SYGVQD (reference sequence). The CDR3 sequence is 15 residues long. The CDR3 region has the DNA TGCGCCAGCAGAGCCGGGACAGGGTGGACAGATACGCAGTATTTT. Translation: CASRAGTGWTDTQYF.

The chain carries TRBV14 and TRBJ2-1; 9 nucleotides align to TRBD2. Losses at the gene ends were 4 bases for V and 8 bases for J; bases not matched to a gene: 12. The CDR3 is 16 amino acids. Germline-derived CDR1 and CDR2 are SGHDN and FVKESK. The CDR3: CASSPTLAGYGDEQFF. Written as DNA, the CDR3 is TGTGCCAGCAGCCCAACTCTAGCGGGATATGGGGATGAGCAGTTCTTC. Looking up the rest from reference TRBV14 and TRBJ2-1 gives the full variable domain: EAGVTQFPSHSVIEKGQTVTLRCDPISGHDNLYWYRRVMGKEIKFLLHFVKESKQDESGMPNNRFLAERTGGTYSTLKVQPAELEDSGVYFCASSPTLAGYGDEQFFGPGTRLTVL.

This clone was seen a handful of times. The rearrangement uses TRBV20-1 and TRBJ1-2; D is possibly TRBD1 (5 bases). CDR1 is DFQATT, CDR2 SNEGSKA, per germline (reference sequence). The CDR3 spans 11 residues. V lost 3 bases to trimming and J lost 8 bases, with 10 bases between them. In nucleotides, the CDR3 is TGCAGTGCTAGGGACACGCCGGGCTACACCTTC. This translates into CSARDTPGYTF.

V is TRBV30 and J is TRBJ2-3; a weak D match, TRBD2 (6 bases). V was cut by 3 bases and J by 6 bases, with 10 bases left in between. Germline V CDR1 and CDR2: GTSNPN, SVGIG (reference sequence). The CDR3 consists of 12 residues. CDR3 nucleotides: TGTGCCTGGAGGCGCCTAGCGGATACGCAGTATTTT. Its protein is CAWRRLADTQYF.

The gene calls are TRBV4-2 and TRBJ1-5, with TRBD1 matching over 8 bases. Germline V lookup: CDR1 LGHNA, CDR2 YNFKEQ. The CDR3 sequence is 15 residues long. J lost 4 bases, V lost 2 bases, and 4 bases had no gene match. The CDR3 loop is CASSQNRQGNQPQHF. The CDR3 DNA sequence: TGTGCCAGCAGCCAAAATAGACAGGGGAATCAGCCCCAGCATTTT.

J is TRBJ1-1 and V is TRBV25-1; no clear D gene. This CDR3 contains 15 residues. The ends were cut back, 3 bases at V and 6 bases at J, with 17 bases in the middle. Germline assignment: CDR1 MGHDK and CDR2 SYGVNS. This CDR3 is CASSDLTLERSEAFF. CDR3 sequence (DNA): TGTGCCAGCAGTGACCTGACACTAGAACGGTCTGAAGCTTTCTTT.

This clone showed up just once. The CDR3 protein is CASSSAGGAHKDTQYF. The CDR3 DNA is TGTGCCAGCAGCTCCGCGGGGGGCGCACATAAGGATACGCAGTATTTT. V gene TRBV7-9 combines with J gene TRBJ2-3; 8 nucleotides align to TRBD2. J was trimmed by 6 bases and V by 4 bases; bases with no gene match: 12. Germline V gene lookup returns CDR1 SEHNR and CDR2 FQNEAQ (reference sequence). The CDR3 has 16 residues.

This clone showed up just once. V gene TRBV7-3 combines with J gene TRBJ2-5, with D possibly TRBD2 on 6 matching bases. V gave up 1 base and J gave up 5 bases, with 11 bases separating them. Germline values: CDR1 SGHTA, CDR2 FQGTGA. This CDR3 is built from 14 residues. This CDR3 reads CASSLMGRGETQYF. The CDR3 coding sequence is TGTGCCAGCAGCTTAATGGGCCGGGGGGAGACCCAGTACTTC.